This passage covers 12 T cell receptor beta chains from one sample sequenced in a study of spatial heterogeneity in lung cancer. The time point is: sample taken at primary tumor resection. From tumor, nontumor lung or frozen PBMC, whole RNA was taken unsorted for sequencing. A single record per CDR3 protein comes from TCRdb applying MiXCR to the 5' RACE reads. The table lists tens of thousands of distinct CDR3 sequences, roughly 15% of them singletons. The starting material was PBMCs, obtained at surgery. These receptor sequences come from a male donor with early-stage non-small cell lung cancer.

The chain has TRBV7-2 and TRBJ2-1, with 8 bases that match TRBD2. The CDR3 loop spans 16 amino acids. The V segment lost 2 bases and the J segment 7 bases; nucleotides outside the gene matches: 10. The germline gives CDR1 SGHTA, CDR2 FQGNSA. The CDR3 is CASSLLSGGVTNEQFF. The CDR3 DNA reads TGTGCCAGCAGCTTATTGTCGGGAGGGGTCACGAATGAGCAGTTCTTC.

This clonotype has more than one count but fewer than ten. This rearrangement joins TRBV29-1 to TRBJ1-1; 7 bases agree with TRBD1. V lost 7 bases and J lost 1; bases outside the gene matches: 6. This CDR3 contains 13 residues. Germline loops: CDR1 SQVTM, CDR2 ANQGSEA. The CDR3 protein is CSAADRSNTEAFF. For the CDR3, the DNA is TGCAGCGCCGCGGACAGGTCGAACACTGAAGCTTTCTTT.

The gene calls are TRBV2 and TRBJ1-5; no firm D call. Trimming took 0 bases from V and 2 from J, leaving 14 bases between them. Germline V CDR1 and CDR2: SNHLY, FYNNEI. The CDR3 sequence is 17 residues long. CDR3 DNA: TGTGCCAGCAGTGAAGCGGGTCGGGGTGGACGCAATCAGCCCCAGCATTTT. Translation: CASSEAGRGGRNQPQHF.

V and J are TRBV5-5 and TRBJ1-2, with 11 bases matching TRBD1. Germline-derived CDR1 and CDR2 are SGHKS and YYEKEE (reference sequence). V was pared by 0 bases and J by 8 bases, with 6 bases of the junction left unmatched. CDR3 length: 15 residues. The CDR3 spells CASSLDSGTGGGYTF. CDR3 sequence (DNA): TGTGCCAGCAGCTTGGACTCCGGGACAGGGGGAGGCTACACCTTC.

This clonotype showed up just a few times. V and J are TRBV7-8 and TRBJ1-1; tentative D call: TRBD1 (6 bases). The germline gives CDR1 SGHVS, CDR2 FQNEAQ. V lost 1 base to trimming and J lost 2 bases, with 8 bases between them. The CDR3 contains 14 residues. CDR3 loop: CASSLVGGNTEAFF. As DNA, the CDR3 is TGTGCCAGCAGCTTAGTTGGGGGCAACACTGAAGCTTTCTTT.

This clonotype has at least ten counts. V is TRBV7-2 and J is TRBJ1-2; 7 nucleotides line up with TRBD1. The germline V gene has CDR1 SGHTA and CDR2 FQGNSA. There are 14 residues in the CDR3. V lost 7 bases and J lost 7; bases outside the gene matches: 12. In nucleotides, the CDR3 is TGTGCCAGCAACCTCTCTAAGGGGGCGCCTGGCTACACCTTC. It specifies CASNLSKGAPGYTF.

This clonotype was seen many times. The chain is built from TRBV6-5 and TRBJ2-7; D might be TRBD2 (5 bases). V lost 5 bases and J 0 bases, leaving 8 bases between the germline ends. The CDR3 totals 13 residues. CDR1 is MNHEY and CDR2 is SVGAGI in the germline V gene. DNA for the CDR3: TGTGCCAGCAGTAGGGCGGGCTCCTACGAGCAGTACTTC. It codes for CASSRAGSYEQYF.

This clonotype was picked up a small number of times. The V call is TRBV7-2, the J call TRBJ2-3, with 7 bases matching TRBD2. Germline V gives CDR1 SGHTA, CDR2 FQGNSA. V dropped 5 bases and J dropped 2; count of bases not matched to a gene: 4. The CDR3 has 14 amino acids. CDR3 sequence reads: CASSPRGTTDTQYF. In DNA form, the CDR3 reads TGTGCCAGCAGCCCGCGGGGGACCACAGATACGCAGTATTTT. Variable domain in full (rest from reference TRBV7-2 and TRBJ2-3): GAGVSQSPSNKVTEKGKDVELRCDPISGHTALYWYRQSLGQGLEFLIYFQGNSAPDKSGLPSDRFSAERTGGSVSTLTIQRTQQEDSAVYLCASSPRGTTDTQYFGPGTRLTVL.

Many counts were recorded for this clonotype. This chain joins TRBV7-9 and TRBJ1-3; no clear D gene. The CDR3 spans 16 residues. The germline V and J ends were trimmed by 4 bases and 2 bases, with 15 bases remaining between them. Germline-derived CDR1 and CDR2 are SEHNR and FQNEAQ (reference sequence). CDR3 region: CASSSLSSQTGNTIYF. In nucleotides, the CDR3 is TGTGCCAGCAGCTCCCTTTCCTCACAGACTGGAAACACCATATATTTT.

The V gene is TRBV27, the J gene TRBJ2-1; 10 nucleotides match TRBD1. Germline V gives CDR1 MNHEY, CDR2 SMNVEV (reference sequence). This CDR3 is 16 amino acids long. The V segment lost 3 bases and the J segment 5 bases; nucleotides outside the gene matches: 7. The chain's CDR3 is CASSFETGGWDNEQFF. CDR3 nucleotide sequence: TGTGCCAGCAGTTTTGAGACAGGGGGCTGGGACAATGAGCAGTTCTTC.

For the CDR3, the DNA is TGCAGTGCTAGTATACAGGCAAATCAGCCCCAGCATTTT. It is translated as CSASIQANQPQHF. V and J are TRBV20-1 and TRBJ1-5; D is perhaps TRBD1 (5 bases). V lost 3 bases and J 4 bases, leaving 10 bases between the germline ends. The CDR3 runs 13 residues. Per germline, CDR1 DFQATT and CDR2 SNEGSKA (reference sequence).

This clonotype occurred a few times. The V and J genes are TRBV24-1 and TRBJ2-7, with 7 bases matching TRBD1. The CDR3 totals 14 residues. CDR1 and CDR2 from the germline V gene are KGHDR and SFDVKD. V lost 6 bases and J lost 3; bases outside the gene matches: 7. The CDR3 is CATSRDRRGYEQYF. The DNA of the CDR3 is TGTGCCACCAGTCGGGACAGAAGAGGCTACGAGCAGTACTTC.